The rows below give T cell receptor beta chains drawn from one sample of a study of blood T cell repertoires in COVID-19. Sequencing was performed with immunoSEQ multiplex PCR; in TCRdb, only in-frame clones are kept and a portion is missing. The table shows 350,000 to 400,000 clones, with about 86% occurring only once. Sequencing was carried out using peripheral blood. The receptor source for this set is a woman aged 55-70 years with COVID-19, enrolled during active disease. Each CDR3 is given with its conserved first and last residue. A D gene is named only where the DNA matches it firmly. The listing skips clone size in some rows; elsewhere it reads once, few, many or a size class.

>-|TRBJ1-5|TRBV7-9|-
CASSLVPQRGANQPQHF
TGTGCCAGCAGCTTAGTCCCCCAAAGGGGTGCCAATCAGCCCCAGCATTTT
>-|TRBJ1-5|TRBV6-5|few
CASRPKGDNQPQHF
TGTGCCAGCAGACCCAAAGGGGACAATCAGCCCCAGCATTTT
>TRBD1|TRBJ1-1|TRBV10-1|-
CASSEGTGYTEAFF
TGCGCCAGCAGTGAAGGGACAGGATACACTGAAGCTTTCTTT
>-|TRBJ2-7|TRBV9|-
CASSVGQISYEQYF
TGTGCCAGCAGCGTTGGACAGATCTCCTACGAGCAGTACTTC
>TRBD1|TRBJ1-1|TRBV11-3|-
CASSSRTGVEGAFF
TGTGCCAGCAGCTCGAGGACAGGGGTAGAGGGAGCTTTCTTT
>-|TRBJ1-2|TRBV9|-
CASSAYRAGYTF
TGTGCCAGCAGCGCCTACAGGGCTGGCTACACCTTC
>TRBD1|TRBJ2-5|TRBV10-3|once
CAISVDRVQETQYF
TGTGCCATCAGTGTGGACAGGGTCCAAGAGACCCAGTACTTC
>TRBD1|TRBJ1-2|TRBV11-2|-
CASSSSDRGLGYTF
TGTGCCAGCAGCTCCTCGGACAGGGGGCTGGGCTACACCTTC
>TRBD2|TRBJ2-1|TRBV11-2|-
CASSLVPGTSGVGEQFF
TGTGCCAGCAGCTTAGTTCCGGGGACTAGCGGGGTGGGTGAGCAGTTCTTC
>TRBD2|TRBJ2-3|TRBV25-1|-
CASSHWEAGGPDTQYF
TGTGCCAGCAGCCACTGGGAAGCGGGGGGGCCAGATACGCAGTATTTT
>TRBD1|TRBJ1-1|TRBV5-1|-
CASSLDRAAEAFF
TGCGCCAGCAGCCTAGACAGGGCGGCTGAAGCTTTCTTT
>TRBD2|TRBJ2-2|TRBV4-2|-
CASSQDSGGFRGGELFF
TGTGCCAGCAGCCAAGATAGCGGGGGTTTTAGGGGCGGGGAGCTGTTTTTT
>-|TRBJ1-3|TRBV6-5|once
CASSYQGFGNTIYF
TGTGCCAGCAGTTACCAGGGATTTGGAAACACCATATATTTT
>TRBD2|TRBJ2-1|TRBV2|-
CASSALAGGNNEQFF
TGTGCCAGCAGTGCTTTAGCGGGGGGGAACAATGAGCAGTTCTTC
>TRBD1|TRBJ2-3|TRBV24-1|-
CATSDLPGQGRDTQYF
TGTGCCACCAGTGATTTACCGGGACAGGGTAGGGATACGCAGTATTTT
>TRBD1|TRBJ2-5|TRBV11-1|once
CASSRDRRETQYF
TGTGCCAGCAGCCGGGACAGAAGAGAGACCCAGTACTTC
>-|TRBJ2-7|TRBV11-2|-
CASSPRTIAYEQYF
TGTGCCAGCAGCCCCCGGACAATTGCCTACGAGCAGTACTTC